The rows below give T cell receptor beta chains drawn from one sample of a study of blood T cells in healthy people across ages. A single record per CDR3 protein comes from TCRdb applying MiXCR to the 5' RACE reads. The sample includes over 950,000 distinct CDR3 sequences, 30% to 40% of them seen just once. Specimen: blood. The receptors here all came from a man aged 18-30 years in good health. Each CDR3 is given with its conserved first and last residue. The order of the fields is J gene, clone size, D gene, V gene, CDR3 DNA, CDR3 protein. A D gene is named only where the DNA matches it firmly. The size field is filled for only some rows; it gives once, few, many or a size class.

>TRBJ2-7|-|TRBD1|TRBV7-9
TGTGCCAGCATTCCGACAGGGGCCTCCTACGAGCAGTACTTC
CASIPTGASYEQYF
>TRBJ1-1|few|-|TRBV10-3
TGTGCCATCAGTGGTGGCTCCACTGAAGCTTTCTTT
CAISGGSTEAFF
>TRBJ2-1|-|TRBD2|TRBV12-3/TRBV12-4
TGTGCCAGCAGTAGCACCGGGACTAGCGGGGGGCCCTACAATGAGCAGTTCTTC
CASSSTGTSGGPYNEQFF
>TRBJ2-1|-|TRBD1|TRBV20-1
TGCAGTGCTAGAGACGTCCAGGGGGCGAATGAGCAGTTCTTC
CSARDVQGANEQFF
>TRBJ1-2|few|-|TRBV29-1
TGCAGCGCCTGGACATCTTATGGCTACACCTTC
CSAWTSYGYTF
>TRBJ2-1|-|-|TRBV10-3
TGTGCCATCAGTCCTAGGGACAATGAGCAGTTCTTC
CAISPRDNEQFF
>TRBJ2-3|-|TRBD2|TRBV9
TGTGCCGGCAGCGGACTAGCGGGGGGCACAGATACGCAGTATTTT
CAGSGLAGGTDTQYF
>TRBJ2-1|-|TRBD2|TRBV12-3/TRBV12-4
TGTGCCACCAGACTAAGCGGGGGGTTCTACAATGAGCAGTTCTTC
CATRLSGGFYNEQFF
>TRBJ1-1|-|-|TRBV2
TGTGCCAGCAGCGCTGCAGGGACCGCCGAAGCTTTCTTT
CASSAAGTAEAFF
>TRBJ2-1|-|TRBD2|TRBV9
TGTGCCAGCAGCGTAGTTACTAGCGGGGATGCTGAGCAGTTCTTC
CASSVVTSGDAEQFF
>TRBJ2-5|-|-|TRBV7-9
TGTGCCAGCAGTTTAGCCGCAGAGACCCAGTACTTC
CASSLAAETQYF
>TRBJ2-7|few|TRBD2|TRBV10-3
TGTGCCATCAGTGAGGTACTAGCGGACCCCTACAATGAGCAGTACTTC
CAISEVLADPYNEQYF
>TRBJ1-5|once|-|TRBV19
TGTGCCAGTAGTATTGTGGCAGCGGGCAATCAGCCCCAGCATTTT
CASSIVAAGNQPQHF
>TRBJ2-3|-|-|TRBV20-1
TGCAGTGCTAGAGTGTGGGAGGAAGAGGGCACAGATACGCAGTATTTT
CSARVWEEEGTDTQYF
>TRBJ2-2|-|-|TRBV20-1
TGCAGTGCTAGTCGGGCACGACCCGGGGAGCTGTTTTTT
CSASRARPGELFF
>TRBJ1-4|-|-|TRBV5-1
TGCGCCAGCAGCTTGGAGGGGGGAGTTAATGAAAAACTGTTTTTT
CASSLEGGVNEKLFF
>TRBJ2-1|-|-|TRBV28
TGTGCCAGCAGTCCCGCACACACGGAACCTTACAATGAGCAGTTCTTC
CASSPAHTEPYNEQFF
>TRBJ2-1|-|TRBD2|TRBV20-1
TGCAGTGCTAGTGCCCTAGCGGGGGGTAATGAGCAGTTCTTC
CSASALAGGNEQFF
>TRBJ2-1|-|-|TRBV5-1
TGCGCCGGCAGCGTGGAGCGGTCCTACAATGAGCAGTTCTTC
CAGSVERSYNEQFF
>TRBJ2-7|-|-|TRBV20-1
TGCAGTGCTAGGGCAGGTGTGCTGGACGAGCAGTACTTC
CSARAGVLDEQYF
>TRBJ2-3|few|-|TRBV7-6
TGTGCCAGCAGCTTATCGTCAGGGGATGATACGCAGTATTTT
CASSLSSGDDTQYF
>TRBJ1-1|-|-|TRBV4-1
TGCGCCAGCAGCCAAGATTACGGGGAAACTGAAGCTTTCTTT
CASSQDYGETEAFF
>TRBJ2-1|-|-|TRBV9
TGTGCCAGCAGCGTAGGAAACGACAATGAGCAGTTCTTC
CASSVGNDNEQFF
>TRBJ2-5|-|-|TRBV20-1
TGCAGTGCTAGATTTCCCCGGGAACTTATTGAAGAGACCCAGTACTTC
CSARFPRELIEETQYF
>TRBJ2-5|-|TRBD2|TRBV25-1
TGTGCCAGCAGTGAGCTAGCGGGATCGGAGACCCAGTACTTC
CASSELAGSETQYF
>TRBJ2-1|-|TRBD2|TRBV18
TGTGCCAGCTCACCAAGTGTCACTAGCGGGGCTGACAATGAGCAGTTCTTC
CASSPSVTSGADNEQFF
>TRBJ1-5|-|TRBD1|TRBV6-2/TRBV6-3
TGTGCCAGCAGTTCGTGGGATTCGGACAGGCAGCCCCAGCATTTT
CASSSWDSDRQPQHF
>TRBJ1-5|-|-|TRBV7-8
TGTGCCAGCAGCGTTGACAACTATAGCAATCAGCCCCAGCATTTT
CASSVDNYSNQPQHF
>TRBJ2-1|-|TRBD1|TRBV20-1
TGCAGTGCTACCGTCAATCAGGGGGCAGGCTCCTACAATGAGCAGTTCTTC
CSATVNQGAGSYNEQFF
>TRBJ1-1|few|-|TRBV5-1
TGCGCCAGCACCCCAACCCCCGGACGCATTTACGGTGAAGCTTTCTTT
CASTPTPGRIYGEAFF
>TRBJ2-5|-|TRBD2|TRBV20-1
TGCAGTGCTAGATCACCGACTAGCGGGGGCTACGCGCAGTACTTC
CSARSPTSGGYAQYF
>TRBJ2-3|-|TRBD2|TRBV6-5
TGTGCCAGCAGTTACGGCGGGGGGAGCGGCACAGATACGCAGTATTTT
CASSYGGGSGTDTQYF
>TRBJ1-2|-|TRBD1|TRBV12-3/TRBV12-4
TGTGCCAGCAGTATTACCCGGGACAGGGGTTATGGCTACACCTTC
CASSITRDRGYGYTF
>TRBJ2-3|-|-|TRBV7-9
TGTGCCAGCAGCTTAGGGCCTACAGGGGATACGCAGTATTTT
CASSLGPTGDTQYF
>TRBJ2-3|-|TRBD2|TRBV27
TGTGCCAGCAGTAAAACCGCTAGCGGGAGCACAGATACGCAGTATTTT
CASSKTASGSTDTQYF
>TRBJ2-3|few|TRBD2|TRBV20-1
TGCAGTGCGGAGGGACTAGCGGGGAGCACAGATACGCAGTATTTT
CSAEGLAGSTDTQYF
>TRBJ2-3|-|-|TRBV20-1
TGCAGTGCTGCCTCCCCCCTCCGGACAGTCTTTTTCACAGATACGCAGTATTTT
CSAASPLRTVFFTDTQYF
>TRBJ2-3|many|-|TRBV6-6
TGTGCCAGCAGTTACCTACGACCCTTTCTAATGCAGGATACGCAGTATTTT
CASSYLRPFLMQDTQYF
>TRBJ1-5|few|-|TRBV24-1
TGTGCCACCAGTGGTGGGGCCCGTCAACCCCAGCATTTT
CATSGGARQPQHF
>TRBJ2-2|-|TRBD1|TRBV2
TGTGCCAGCAGGGTCGGACAGGTGAACACCGGGGAGCTGTTTTTT
CASRVGQVNTGELFF
>TRBJ2-7|-|-|TRBV12-3/TRBV12-4
TGTGCCAGCAGTGTGGGTGGACAGTACGAGCAGTACTTC
CASSVGGQYEQYF
>TRBJ2-5|few|-|TRBV20-1
TGCAGTGCTGAGGGGGGGGCGCAGGAGCAGTACTTC
CSAEGGAQEQYF
>TRBJ2-1|few|-|TRBV6-2/TRBV6-3
TGTGCCAGCGAAGGAACAGGCGATTCCTACAATGAGCAGTTCTTC
CASEGTGDSYNEQFF
>TRBJ2-3|-|-|TRBV7-3
TGTGCCAGCAGCTTACTACATGGGTCTTCTAGCACAGATACGCAGTATTTT
CASSLLHGSSSTDTQYF
>TRBJ1-4|-|-|TRBV2
TGTGCCAGCAGTGATTTCTCCAGGGTTGACGAAAAACTGTTTTTT
CASSDFSRVDEKLFF